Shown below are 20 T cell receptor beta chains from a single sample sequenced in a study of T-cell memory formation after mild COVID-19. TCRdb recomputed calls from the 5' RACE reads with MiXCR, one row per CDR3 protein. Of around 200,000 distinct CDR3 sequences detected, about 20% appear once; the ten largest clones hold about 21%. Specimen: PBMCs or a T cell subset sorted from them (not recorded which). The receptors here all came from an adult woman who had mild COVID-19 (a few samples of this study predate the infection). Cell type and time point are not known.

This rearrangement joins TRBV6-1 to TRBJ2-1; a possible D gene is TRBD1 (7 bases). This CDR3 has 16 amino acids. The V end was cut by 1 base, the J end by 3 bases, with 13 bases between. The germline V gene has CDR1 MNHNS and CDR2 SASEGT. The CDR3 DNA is TGTGCCAGCAGTGAAGTGGCAGGGGGGTACTACAATGAGCAGTTCTTC. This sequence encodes CASSEVAGGYYNEQFF.

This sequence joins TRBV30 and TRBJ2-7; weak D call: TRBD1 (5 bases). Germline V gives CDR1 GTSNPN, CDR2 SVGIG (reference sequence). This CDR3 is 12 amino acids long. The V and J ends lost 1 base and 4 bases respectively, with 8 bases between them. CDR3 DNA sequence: TGTGCCTGGAGTGGACAGTCGTACGAGCAGTACTTC. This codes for CAWSGQSYEQYF. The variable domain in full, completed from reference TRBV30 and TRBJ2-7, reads SQTIHQWPATLVQPVGSPLSLECTVEGTSNPNLYWYRQAAGRGLQLLFYSVGIGQISSEVPQNLSASRPQDRQFILSSKKLLLSDSGFYLCAWSGQSYEQYFGPGTRLTVT.

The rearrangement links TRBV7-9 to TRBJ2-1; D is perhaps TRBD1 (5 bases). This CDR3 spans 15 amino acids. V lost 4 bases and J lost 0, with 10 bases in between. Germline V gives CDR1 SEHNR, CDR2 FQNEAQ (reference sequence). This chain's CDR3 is CASSSTAPSYNEQFF. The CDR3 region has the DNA TGTGCCAGCAGCTCGACAGCTCCCTCCTACAATGAGCAGTTCTTC.

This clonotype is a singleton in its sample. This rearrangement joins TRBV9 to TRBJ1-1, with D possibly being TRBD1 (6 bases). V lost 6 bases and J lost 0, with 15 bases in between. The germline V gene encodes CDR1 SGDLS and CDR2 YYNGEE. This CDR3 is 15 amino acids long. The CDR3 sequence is CASNSGHTMNTEAFF. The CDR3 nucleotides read TGTGCCAGCAACTCGGGACATACCATGAACACTGAAGCTTTCTTT.

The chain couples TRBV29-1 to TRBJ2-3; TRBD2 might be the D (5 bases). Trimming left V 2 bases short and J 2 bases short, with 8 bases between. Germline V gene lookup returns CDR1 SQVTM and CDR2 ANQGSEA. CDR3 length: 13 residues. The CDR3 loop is CSVEPGFTDTQYF. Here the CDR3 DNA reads TGCAGCGTTGAACCGGGGTTCACAGATACGCAGTATTTT.

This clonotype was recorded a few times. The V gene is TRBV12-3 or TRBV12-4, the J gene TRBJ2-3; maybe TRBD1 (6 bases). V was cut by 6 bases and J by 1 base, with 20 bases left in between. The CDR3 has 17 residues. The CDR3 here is CASRLTSGADGTDTQYF. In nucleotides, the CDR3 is TGTGCCAGCAGGCTTACTTCAGGGGCCGATGGCACAGATACGCAGTATTTT.

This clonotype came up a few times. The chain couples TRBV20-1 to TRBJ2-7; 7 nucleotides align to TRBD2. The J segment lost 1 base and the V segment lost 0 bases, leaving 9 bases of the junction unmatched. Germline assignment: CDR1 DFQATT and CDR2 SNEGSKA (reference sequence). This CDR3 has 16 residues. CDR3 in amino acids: CSARDPASGDSYEQYF. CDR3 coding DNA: TGCAGTGCTAGAGATCCGGCTAGCGGTGATTCCTACGAGCAGTACTTC.

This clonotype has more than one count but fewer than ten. CDR3 DNA: TGCAGTGCTGAGACAGGGTTCACTGAAGCTTTCTTT. It specifies CSAETGFTEAFF. This sequence joins TRBV20-1 and TRBJ1-1; the match to TRBD1 covers 7 bases. Germline V gene data show CDR1 as DFQATT and CDR2 as SNEGSKA (reference sequence). This CDR3 region has 12 residues. V lost 5 bases, J lost 4 bases, and 4 bases stayed unmatched.

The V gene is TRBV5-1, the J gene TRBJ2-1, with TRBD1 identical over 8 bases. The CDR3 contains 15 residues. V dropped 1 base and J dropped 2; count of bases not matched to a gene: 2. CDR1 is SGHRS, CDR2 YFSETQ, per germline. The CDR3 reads CASSLRQGTYNEQFF. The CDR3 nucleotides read TGCGCCAGCAGCTTGCGACAGGGGACCTACAATGAGCAGTTCTTC.

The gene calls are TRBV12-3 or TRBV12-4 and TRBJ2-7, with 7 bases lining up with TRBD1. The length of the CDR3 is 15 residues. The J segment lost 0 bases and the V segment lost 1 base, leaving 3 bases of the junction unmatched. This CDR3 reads CASSLGTGPSYEQYF. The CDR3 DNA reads TGTGCCAGCAGTTTAGGGACAGGACCCTCCTACGAGCAGTACTTC.

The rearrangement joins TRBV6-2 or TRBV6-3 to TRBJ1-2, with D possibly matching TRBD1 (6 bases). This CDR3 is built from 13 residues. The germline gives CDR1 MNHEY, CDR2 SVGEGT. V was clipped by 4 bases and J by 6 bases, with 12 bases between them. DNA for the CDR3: TGTGCCAGCAGTTTTGGGGGGCCGAATGGCTACACCTTC. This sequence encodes CASSFGGPNGYTF.

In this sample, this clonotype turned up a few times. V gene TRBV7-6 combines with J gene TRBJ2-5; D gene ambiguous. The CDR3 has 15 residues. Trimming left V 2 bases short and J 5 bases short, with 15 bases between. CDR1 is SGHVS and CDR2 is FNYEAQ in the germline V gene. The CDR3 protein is CASSLPASAGETQYF. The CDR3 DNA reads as TGTGCCAGCAGCTTACCCGCATCGGCCGGGGAGACCCAGTACTTC.

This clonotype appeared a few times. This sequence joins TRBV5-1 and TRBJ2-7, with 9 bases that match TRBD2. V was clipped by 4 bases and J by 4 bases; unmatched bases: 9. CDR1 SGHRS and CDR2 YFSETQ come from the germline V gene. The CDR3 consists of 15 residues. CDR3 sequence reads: CASSQGLAYQYEQYF. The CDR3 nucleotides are TGCGCCAGCAGCCAGGGACTAGCTTACCAATACGAGCAGTACTTC.

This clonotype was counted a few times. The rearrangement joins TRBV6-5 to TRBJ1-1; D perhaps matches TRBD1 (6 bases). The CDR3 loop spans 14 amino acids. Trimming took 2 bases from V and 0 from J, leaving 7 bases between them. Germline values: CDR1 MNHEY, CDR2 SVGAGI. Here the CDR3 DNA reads TGTGCCAGCAGTTACCAGGGGCTGAACACTGAAGCTTTCTTT. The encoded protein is CASSYQGLNTEAFF.

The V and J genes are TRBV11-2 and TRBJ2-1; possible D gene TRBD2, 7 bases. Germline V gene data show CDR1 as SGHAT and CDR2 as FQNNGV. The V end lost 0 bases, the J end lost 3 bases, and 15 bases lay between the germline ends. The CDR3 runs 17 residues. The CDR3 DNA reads TGTGCCAGCAGCTTAGAGGGAGGGGGGGGTTTCTACAATGAGCAGTTCTTC. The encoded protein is CASSLEGGGGFYNEQFF. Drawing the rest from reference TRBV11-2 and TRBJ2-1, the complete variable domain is EAGVAQSPRYKIIEKRQSVAFWCNPISGHATLYWYQQILGQGPKLLIQFQNNGVVDDSQLPKDRFSAERLKGVDSTLKIQPAKLEDSAVYLCASSLEGGGGFYNEQFFGPGTRLTVL.

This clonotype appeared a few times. The CDR3 DNA is TGTGCCAGCAGCTCCGGCACGGGAGGGCTCTACAATGAGCAGTTCTTC. This translates into CASSSGTGGLYNEQFF. This chain connects TRBV11-2 to TRBJ2-1; TRBD2 matches 8 bases. The CDR3 loop spans 16 amino acids. Germline CDR1 SGHAT, CDR2 FQNNGV. Trimming cost V 4 bases and J 3 bases; bases outside gene matches: 8.

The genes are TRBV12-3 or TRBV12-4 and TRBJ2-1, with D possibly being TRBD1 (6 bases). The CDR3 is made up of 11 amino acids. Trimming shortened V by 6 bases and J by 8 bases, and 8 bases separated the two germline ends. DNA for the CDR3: TGTGCCAGCAGGGGGGCCCATGAGCAGTTCTTC. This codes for CASRGAHEQFF.

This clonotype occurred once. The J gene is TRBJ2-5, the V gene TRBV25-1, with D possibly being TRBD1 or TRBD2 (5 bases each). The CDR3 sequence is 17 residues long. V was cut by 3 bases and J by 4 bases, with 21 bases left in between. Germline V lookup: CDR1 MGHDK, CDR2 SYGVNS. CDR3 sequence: CASSESGTQSLIETQYF. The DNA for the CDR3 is TGTGCCAGCAGTGAGTCCGGGACCCAAAGTCTTATAGAGACCCAGTACTTC.

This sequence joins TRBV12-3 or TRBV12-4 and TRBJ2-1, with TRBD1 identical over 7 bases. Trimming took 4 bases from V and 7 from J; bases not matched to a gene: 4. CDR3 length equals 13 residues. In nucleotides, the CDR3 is TGTGCCAGCAGTTCGGGACAGATTAATGAGCAGTTCTTC. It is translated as CASSSGQINEQFF.

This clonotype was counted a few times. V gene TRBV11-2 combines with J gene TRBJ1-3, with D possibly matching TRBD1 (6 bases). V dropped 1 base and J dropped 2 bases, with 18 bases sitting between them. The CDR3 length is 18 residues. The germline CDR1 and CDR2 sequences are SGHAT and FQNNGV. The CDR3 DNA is TGTGCCAGCAGCTTAGTGGGCCTGCCAGGGGAGGCTGGAAACACCATATATTTT. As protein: CASSLVGLPGEAGNTIYF.